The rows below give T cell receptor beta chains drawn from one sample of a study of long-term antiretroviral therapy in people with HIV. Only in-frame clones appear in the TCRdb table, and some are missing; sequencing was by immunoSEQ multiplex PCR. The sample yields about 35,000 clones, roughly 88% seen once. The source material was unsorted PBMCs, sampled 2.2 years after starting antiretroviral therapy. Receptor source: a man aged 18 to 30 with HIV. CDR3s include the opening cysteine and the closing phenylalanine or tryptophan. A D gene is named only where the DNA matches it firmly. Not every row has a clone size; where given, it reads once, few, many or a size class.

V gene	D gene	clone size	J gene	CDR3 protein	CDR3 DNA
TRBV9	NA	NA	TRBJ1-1	CASSVAVNTEAFF	TGTGCCAGCAGCGTCGCAGTAAACACTGAAGCTTTCTTT
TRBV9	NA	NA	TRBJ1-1	CASSVGLETEAFF	TGTGCCAGCAGCGTAGGTTTAGAAACTGAAGCTTTCTTT
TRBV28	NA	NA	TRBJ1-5	CASSLSGQPQHF	TGTGCCAGCAGTTTATCGGGTCAGCCCCAGCATTTT
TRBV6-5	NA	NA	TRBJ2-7	CASSYSNSVGYEQYF	TGTGCCAGCAGTTACTCGAATTCGGTCGGCTACGAGCAGTACTTC
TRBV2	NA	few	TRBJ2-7	CASSEALHPRPELEQYF	TGTGCCAGCAGTGAAGCGCTTCACCCAAGGCCCGAACTCGAGCAGTACTTC
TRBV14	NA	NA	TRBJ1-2	CASSQDLNYGYTF	TGTGCCAGCAGCCAAGATCTGAACTATGGCTACACCTTC
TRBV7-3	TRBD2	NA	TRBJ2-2	CASSLTPGGFPGELFF	TGTGCCAGCAGCTTAACACCGGGGGGGTTTCCCGGGGAGCTGTTTTTT
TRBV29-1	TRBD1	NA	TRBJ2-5	CSVEHRGQETQYF	TGCAGCGTCGAACACAGGGGACAAGAGACCCAGTACTTC
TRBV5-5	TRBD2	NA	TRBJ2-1	CASSLAGGWNEQFF	TGTGCCAGCAGCTTGGCGGGAGGGTGGAATGAGCAGTTCTTC
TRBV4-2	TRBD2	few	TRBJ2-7	CASSQDPTSGYYEQYF	TGTGCCAGCAGCCAAGATCCCACTAGCGGGTACTACGAGCAGTACTTC
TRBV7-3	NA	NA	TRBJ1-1	CASSLQENTEAFF	TGTGCCAGCAGCTTACAAGAGAACACTGAAGCTTTCTTT
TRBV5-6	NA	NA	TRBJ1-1	CASSLFQGGNTEAFF	TGTGCCAGCAGCTTGTTCCAGGGCGGTAACACTGAAGCTTTCTTT
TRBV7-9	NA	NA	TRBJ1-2	CASSSRRGYTF	TGTGCCAGCAGCTCACGGCGGGGCTACACCTTC
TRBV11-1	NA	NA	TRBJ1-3	CASSLWGNSGNTIYF	TGTGCCAGCAGCTTATGGGGGAACTCTGGAAACACCATATATTTT
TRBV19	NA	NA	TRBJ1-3	CASSMRPRENGNTIYF	TGTGCCAGTAGTATGCGACCCAGGGAGAATGGAAACACCATATATTTT
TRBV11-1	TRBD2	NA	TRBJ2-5	CASSPITSGGASETQYF	TGTGCCAGCAGCCCGATCACTAGCGGGGGGGCGTCAGAGACCCAGTACTTC
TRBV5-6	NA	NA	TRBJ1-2	CASSFPGTGYTF	TGTGCCAGCAGCTTCCCAGGGACAGGCTACACCTTC
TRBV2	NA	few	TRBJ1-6	CASKLESSYNSPLHF	TGTGCCAGCAAACTTGAGAGCTCCTATAATTCACCCCTCCACTTT
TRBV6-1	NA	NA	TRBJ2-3	CASSERSGRTDTQYF	TGTGCCAGCAGTGAACGGTCAGGTCGCACAGATACGCAGTATTTT
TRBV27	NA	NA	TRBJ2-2	CASSPHTGELFF	TGTGCCAGCAGTCCTCACACCGGGGAGCTGTTTTTT
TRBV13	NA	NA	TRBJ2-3	CASSPITDTQYF	TGTGCCAGCAGCCCAATCACAGATACGCAGTATTTT
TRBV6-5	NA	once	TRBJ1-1	CASSYSIRLNTEAFF	TGTGCCAGCAGTTACTCGATTCGGCTGAACACTGAAGCTTTCTTT
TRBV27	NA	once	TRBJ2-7	CASSRVEPYYEQYF	TGTGCCAGCAGCCGGGTAGAACCCTACTACGAGCAGTACTTC
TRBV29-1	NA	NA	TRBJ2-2	CSAAGGQGPGELFF	TGCAGCGCCGCCGGGGGCCAAGGGCCCGGGGAGCTGTTTTTT
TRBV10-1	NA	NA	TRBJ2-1	CASSPGSTWNEQFF	TGCGCCAGCAGTCCGGGAAGCACTTGGAATGAGCAGTTCTTC
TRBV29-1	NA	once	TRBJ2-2	CSVVLSLNTGELFF	TGCAGCGTTGTTTTATCACTGAACACCGGGGAGCTGTTTTTT
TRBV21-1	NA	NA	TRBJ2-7	CASSSRRRKGYEQYF	TGTGCCAGCAGCTCACGACGGAGGAAGGGGTACGAGCAGTACTTC
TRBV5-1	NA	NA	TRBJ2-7	CASSFQGSYEQYF	TGCGCCAGCAGCTTCCAGGGGTCCTACGAGCAGTACTTC
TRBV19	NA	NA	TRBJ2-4	CASRQGPWAKNIQYF	TGTGCCAGTAGACAAGGGCCCTGGGCCAAAAACATTCAGTACTTC
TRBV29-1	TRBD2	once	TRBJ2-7	CSVGREEQYF	TGCAGCGTAGGGCGGGAGGAGCAGTACTTC
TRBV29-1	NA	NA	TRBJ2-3	CSVEAISGPGTDTQYF	TGCAGCGTTGAAGCTATCTCGGGGCCTGGCACAGATACGCAGTATTTT
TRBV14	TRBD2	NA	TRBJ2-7	CASSIGTSGYYEQYF	TGTGCCAGCAGCATTGGGACTAGCGGCTATTACGAGCAGTACTTC
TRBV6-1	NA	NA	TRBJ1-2	CASSDLTDYGYTF	TGTGCCAGCAGTGATCTAACAGACTATGGCTACACCTTC
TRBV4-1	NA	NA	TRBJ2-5	CASSQKYVGVETQYF	TGCGCCAGCAGCCAAAAATATGTGGGGGTGGAGACCCAGTACTTC
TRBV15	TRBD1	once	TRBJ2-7	CATSLDRGSYEQYF	TGTGCCACCTCCCTGGACAGGGGGAGCTACGAGCAGTACTTC
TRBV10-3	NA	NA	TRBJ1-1	CAIRQGPVAFF	TGTGCCATCCGGCAGGGCCCTGTTGCTTTCTTT
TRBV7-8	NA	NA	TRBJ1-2	CASSPDRKYGYTF	TGTGCCAGCAGCCCCGACAGGAAGTATGGCTACACCTTC
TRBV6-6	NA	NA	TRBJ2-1	CASSYPEDSRLEQFF	TGTGCCAGCAGTTACCCGGAAGACAGTCGTTTGGAGCAGTTCTTC
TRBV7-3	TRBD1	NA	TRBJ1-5	CASGQGPNQPQHF	TGTGCCAGCGGACAGGGTCCGAATCAGCCCCAGCATTTT
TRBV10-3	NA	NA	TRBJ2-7	CAISDKTYEQYF	TGTGCCATCAGTGACAAGACCTACGAGCAGTACTTC
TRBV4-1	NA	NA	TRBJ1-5	CASSQGQGAQPQHF	TGCGCCAGCAGCCAAGGGCAGGGCGCGCAGCCCCAGCATTTT
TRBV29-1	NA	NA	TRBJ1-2	CSVAQQGAGYGYTF	TGCAGCGTTGCCCAGCAGGGAGCTGGCTATGGCTACACCTTC
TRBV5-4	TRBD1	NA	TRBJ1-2	CASSQTGDYGYTF	TGTGCCAGCAGCCAGACAGGGGACTATGGCTACACCTTC
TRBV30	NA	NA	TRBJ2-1	CAWTGDNEQFF	TGTGCCTGGACGGGGGACAATGAGCAGTTCTTC
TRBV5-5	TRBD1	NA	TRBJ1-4	CASSVAIGGTNEKLFF	TGTGCCAGCAGCGTTGCCATAGGGGGCACTAATGAAAAACTGTTTTTT
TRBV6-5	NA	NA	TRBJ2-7	CASTNAGTETYEQYF	TGTGCCAGCACCAACGCCGGGACGGAGACCTACGAGCAGTACTTC
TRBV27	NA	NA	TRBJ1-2	CASSITGRGTINYGYTF	TGTGCCAGCAGTATCACGGGACGGGGCACGATAAACTATGGCTACACCTTC